The rows below give T cell receptor beta chains drawn from one sample of a study of vaccination and CD4 T cells after COVID-19. Each CDR3 protein is one row after TCRdb ran MiXCR on the PCR reads. Counted here are some 16,000 distinct CDR3 sequences, 51% occurring once; the ten biggest clones make up less than 15%. These receptors are not linked to any known antigen. The sample was CD4+ T cells from blood, cultured in vitro. The receptors stem from a human donor who had recovered from COVID-19. Each CDR3 is given with its conserved first and last residue. Fields, in order: clone size, J gene, V gene, D gene, CDR3 protein, CDR3 DNA. The D gene is left open where the match is weak. Only part of the rows carry a size: once, few, many, or a class if the clone is expanded.

.,TRBJ2-1,TRBV20-1,TRBD2,CSASLLAGYNEQFF,TGCAGTGCTAGTCTCCTAGCGGGGTACAATGAGCAGTTCTTC
.,TRBJ1-6,TRBV10-3,TRBD1,CAISEKWGQFGSPLHF,TGTGCCATCAGTGAGAAATGGGGACAGTTCGGATCACCCCTCCACTTT
.,TRBJ2-1,TRBV11-3,.,CASSASGWNEQFF,TGTGCCAGCAGTGCATCGGGGTGGAATGAGCAGTTCTTC
.,TRBJ1-1,TRBV4-3,.,CASSQGPGVGGTEAFF,TGCGCCAGCAGCCAAGGACCGGGGGTAGGCGGCACTGAAGCTTTCTTT
few,TRBJ1-2,TRBV12-3/TRBV12-4,TRBD1,CASSLRDRWPMGYTF,TGTGCCAGCAGTTTGCGGGACAGGTGGCCTATGGGCTACACCTTC
.,TRBJ1-2,TRBV7-2,.,CASSLGAFYGYTF,TGTGCCAGCAGCTTAGGGGCGTTCTATGGCTACACCTTC
.,TRBJ2-1,TRBV5-1,.,CASSLDGGAYNEQFF,TGCGCCAGCAGCTTGGACGGGGGCGCCTACAATGAGCAGTTCTTC
few,TRBJ1-1,TRBV19,TRBD1,CASSTTTGSEAFF,TGTGCCAGTAGTACCACGACAGGGTCTGAAGCTTTCTTT
few,TRBJ2-3,TRBV7-8,.,CASSQDGTDTQYF,TGTGCCAGCAGCCAGGACGGCACAGATACGCAGTATTTT
.,TRBJ1-2,TRBV29-1,TRBD1,CSVDLQGAPASGYTF,TGCAGCGTTGACCTACAGGGGGCGCCCGCATCTGGCTACACCTTC
few,TRBJ1-2,TRBV12-5,.,CASGLVGYYGYTF,TGTGCTAGTGGTTTGGTAGGGTACTATGGCTACACCTTC
.,TRBJ1-5,TRBV6-2/TRBV6-3,TRBD1,CASSTDRGRRQPQHF,TGTGCCAGCAGTACGGACAGGGGTCGTCGTCAGCCCCAGCATTTT
.,TRBJ1-5,TRBV10-3,.,CAISESGGPQHF,TGTGCCATCAGTGAGTCGGGGGGGCCCCAGCATTTT
.,TRBJ2-3,TRBV19,TRBD1,CASSITGTGVTDTQYF,TGTGCCAGTAGTATAACAGGGACAGGGGTGACAGATACGCAGTATTTT
.,TRBJ2-7,TRBV18,TRBD1,CASSPGEGALYEQYF,TGTGCCAGCTCACCCGGAGAGGGGGCCCTATACGAGCAGTACTTC
.,TRBJ2-5,TRBV19,.,CASSRQGGETQYF,TGTGCCAGTAGTAGACAGGGAGGAGAGACCCAGTACTTC
.,TRBJ2-7,TRBV20-1,TRBD2,CSASFSGRPGEQYF,TGCAGTGCTAGTTTTAGCGGGAGGCCGGGCGAGCAGTACTTC
.,TRBJ2-5,TRBV29-1,TRBD2,CSSMGLAGFAKEETQYF,TGCAGCTCAATGGGGCTAGCGGGTTTCGCCAAAGAAGAGACCCAGTACTTC
few,TRBJ1-2,TRBV27,.,CASSFTGTGYTF,TGTGCCAGCAGTTTCACAGGCACCGGCTACACCTTC
.,TRBJ1-6,TRBV6-1,.,CASRVGEGSPLHF,TGTGCCAGCAGGGTGGGCGAGGGCTCACCCCTCCACTTT
few,TRBJ2-2,TRBV6-1,.,CASRPPVHTGELFF,TGTGCCAGCAGGCCGCCCGTCCACACCGGGGAGCTGTTTTTT
.,TRBJ2-2,TRBV7-9,TRBD1,CASSQQLLGQGFNTGELFF,TGTGCCAGCAGCCAACAACTATTGGGACAGGGGTTTAACACCGGGGAGCTGTTTTTT
few,TRBJ1-5,TRBV10-3,.,CAISESNQPQHF,TGTGCCATCAGTGAGAGCAATCAGCCCCAGCATTTT
few,TRBJ1-6,TRBV20-1,.,CSARTVARSPLHF,TGCAGTGCTCGGACGGTCGCCAGATCACCCCTCCACTTT
once,TRBJ2-7,TRBV5-1,.,CASSLAGGTYEQYF,TGCGCCAGCAGCTTGGCAGGCGGGACCTACGAGCAGTACTTC
.,TRBJ1-2,TRBV11-2,.,CASSLGGGYGYTF,TGTGCCAGCAGCTTAGGGGGCGGGTATGGCTACACCTTC
.,TRBJ2-3,TRBV30,TRBD2,CAWSGGRADTQYF,TGTGCCTGGAGTGGCGGGAGGGCAGATACGCAGTATTTT
.,TRBJ1-1,TRBV7-9,.,CASSLVSSQAPEAFF,TGTGCCAGCAGCTTAGTTTCGAGCCAGGCCCCAGAAGCTTTCTTT
.,TRBJ2-1,TRBV20-1,.,CSASTGNEQFF,TGCAGTGCCAGCACCGGTAATGAGCAGTTCTTC
.,TRBJ1-2,TRBV12-3/TRBV12-4,.,CASSEGPKANYGYTF,TGTGCCAGCAGTGAGGGACCGAAAGCTAACTATGGCTACACCTTC
once,TRBJ2-2,TRBV5-1,.,CASSLEEGTGELFF,TGCGCCAGCAGCTTGGAAGAGGGGACCGGGGAGCTGTTTTTT
.,TRBJ2-7,TRBV7-2,.,CASSPGSLGYEQYF,TGTGCCAGCAGCCCCGGCTCTTTGGGTTACGAGCAGTACTTC
few,TRBJ2-7,TRBV6-1,.,CASFDRDYEQYF,TGTGCCAGCTTCGACAGAGACTACGAGCAGTACTTC
few,TRBJ1-5,TRBV12-3/TRBV12-4,TRBD1,CASSHRDREQPQHF,TGTGCCAGCAGTCACCGGGACAGGGAACAGCCCCAGCATTTT